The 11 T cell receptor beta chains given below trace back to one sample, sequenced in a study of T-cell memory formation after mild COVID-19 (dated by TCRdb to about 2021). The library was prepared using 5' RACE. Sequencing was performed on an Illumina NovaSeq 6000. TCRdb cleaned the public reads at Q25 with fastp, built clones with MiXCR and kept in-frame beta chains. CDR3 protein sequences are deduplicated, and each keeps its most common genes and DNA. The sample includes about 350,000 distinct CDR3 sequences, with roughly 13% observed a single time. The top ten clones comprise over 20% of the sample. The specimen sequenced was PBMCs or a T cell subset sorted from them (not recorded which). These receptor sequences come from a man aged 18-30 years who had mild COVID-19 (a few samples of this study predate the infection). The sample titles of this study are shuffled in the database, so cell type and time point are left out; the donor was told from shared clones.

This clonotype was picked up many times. CDR3 residues: CASSQERTAYNEQFF. DNA of the CDR3: TGCGCCAGCAGCCAAGAAAGGACTGCTTACAATGAGCAGTTCTTC. V and J are TRBV4-3 and TRBJ2-1; maybe TRBD2 (5 bases). The length of the CDR3 is 15 residues. Germline loops: CDR1 LGHNA, CDR2 YSLEER. The V end lost 0 bases, the J end lost 4 bases, and 10 bases lay between the germline ends.

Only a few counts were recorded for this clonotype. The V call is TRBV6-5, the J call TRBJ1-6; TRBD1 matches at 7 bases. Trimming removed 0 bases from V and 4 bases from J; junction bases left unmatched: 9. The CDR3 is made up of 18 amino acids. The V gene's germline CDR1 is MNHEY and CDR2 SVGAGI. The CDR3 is CASSYSTGLTLYNSPLHF. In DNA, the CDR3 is TGTGCCAGCAGTTACTCGACAGGGCTAACCCTATATAATTCACCCCTCCACTTT.

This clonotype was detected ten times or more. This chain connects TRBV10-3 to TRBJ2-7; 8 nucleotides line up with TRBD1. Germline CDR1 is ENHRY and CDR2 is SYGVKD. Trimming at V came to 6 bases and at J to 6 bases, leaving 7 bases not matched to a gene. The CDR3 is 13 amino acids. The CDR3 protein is CAIRTDRGAEQYV. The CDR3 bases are TGTGCCATCAGGACAGACAGGGGAGCCGAGCAGTACGTC.

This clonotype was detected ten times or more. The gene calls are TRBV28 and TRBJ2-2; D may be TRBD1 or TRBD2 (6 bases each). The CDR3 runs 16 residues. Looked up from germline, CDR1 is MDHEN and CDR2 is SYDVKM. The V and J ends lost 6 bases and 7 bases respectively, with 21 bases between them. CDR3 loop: CASSPPWGARNGELFF. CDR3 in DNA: TGTGCCAGCAGCCCGCCCTGGGGGGCGCGTAACGGGGAGCTGTTTTTT. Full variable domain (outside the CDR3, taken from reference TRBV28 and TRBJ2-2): DVKVTQSSRYLVKRTGEKVFLECVQDMDHENMFWYRQDPGLGLRLIYFSYDVKMKEKGDIPEGYSVSREKKERFSLILESASTNQTSMYLCASSPPWGARNGELFFGEGSRLTVL.

The CDR3 region has the DNA TGTGCCAGCAGCTTGTTAGAAAGCAATCAGCCCCAGCATTTT. Translation gives CASSLLESNQPQHF. The chain joins TRBV5-5 to TRBJ1-5; D remains unclear. CDR1 and CDR2 (germline): SGHKS, YYEKEE (reference sequence). The CDR3 has 14 amino acids. Between the trimmed V and J ends, which lost 1 base and 1 base, there was a span of 6 bases. Full variable domain (rest looked up from reference TRBV5-5 and TRBJ1-5): DAGVTQSPTHLIKTRGQQVTLRCSPISGHKSVSWYQQVLGQGPQFIFQYYEKEERGRGNFPDRFSARQFPNYSSELNVNALLLGDSALYLCASSLLESNQPQHFGDGTRLSIL.

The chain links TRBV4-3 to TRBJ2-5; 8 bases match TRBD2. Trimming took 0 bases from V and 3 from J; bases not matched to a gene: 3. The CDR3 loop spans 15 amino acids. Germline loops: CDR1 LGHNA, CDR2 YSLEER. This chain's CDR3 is CASSQEALAEETQYF. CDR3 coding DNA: TGCGCCAGCAGCCAAGAGGCACTAGCGGAAGAGACCCAGTACTTC.

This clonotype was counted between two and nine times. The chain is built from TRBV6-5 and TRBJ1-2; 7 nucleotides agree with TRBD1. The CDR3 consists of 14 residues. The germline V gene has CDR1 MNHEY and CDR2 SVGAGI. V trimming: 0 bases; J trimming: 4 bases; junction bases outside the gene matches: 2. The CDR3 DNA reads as TGTGCCAGCAGTTACTCCGGGACAGCCTATGGCTACACCTTC. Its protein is CASSYSGTAYGYTF.

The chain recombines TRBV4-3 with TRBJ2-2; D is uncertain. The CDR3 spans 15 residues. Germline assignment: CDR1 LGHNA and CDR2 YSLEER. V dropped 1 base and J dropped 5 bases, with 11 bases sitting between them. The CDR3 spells CASSQVTVGTGELFF. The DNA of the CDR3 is TGCGCCAGCAGCCAAGTCACTGTCGGGACCGGGGAGCTGTTTTTT.

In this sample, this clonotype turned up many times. As DNA, the CDR3 is TGCGCCAGCAGCCCCGGGGCCGATTGGGTCAACACCGGGGAGCTGTTTTTT. This encodes CASSPGADWVNTGELFF. The chain has TRBV5-1 and TRBJ2-2; the D gene could be TRBD1 or TRBD2 (5 bases each). The CDR3 is 17 amino acids. CDR1 is SGHRS, CDR2 YFSETQ, per germline. V lost 4 bases and J lost 2, with 18 bases in between. The full variable domain, rest sourced from reference TRBV5-1 and TRBJ2-2, is KAGVTQTPRYLIKTRGQQVTLSCSPISGHRSVSWYQQTPGQGLQFLFEYFSETQRNKGNFPGRFSGRQFSNSRSEMNVSTLELGDSALYLCASSPGADWVNTGELFFGEGSRLTVL.

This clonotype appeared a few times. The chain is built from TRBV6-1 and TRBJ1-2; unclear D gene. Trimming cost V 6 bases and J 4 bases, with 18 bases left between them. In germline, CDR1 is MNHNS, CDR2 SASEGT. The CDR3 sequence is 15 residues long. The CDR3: CASSPLRVEIYGYTF. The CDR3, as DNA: TGTGCCAGCAGCCCCCTCCGGGTTGAGATCTATGGCTACACCTTC.

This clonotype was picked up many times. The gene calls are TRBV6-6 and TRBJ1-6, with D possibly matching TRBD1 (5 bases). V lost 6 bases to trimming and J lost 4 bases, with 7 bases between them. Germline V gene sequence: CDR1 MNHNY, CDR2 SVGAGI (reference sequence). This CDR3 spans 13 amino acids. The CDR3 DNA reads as TGTGCCAGCAGGACAGAATATAATTCACCCCTCCACTTT. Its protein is CASRTEYNSPLHF.